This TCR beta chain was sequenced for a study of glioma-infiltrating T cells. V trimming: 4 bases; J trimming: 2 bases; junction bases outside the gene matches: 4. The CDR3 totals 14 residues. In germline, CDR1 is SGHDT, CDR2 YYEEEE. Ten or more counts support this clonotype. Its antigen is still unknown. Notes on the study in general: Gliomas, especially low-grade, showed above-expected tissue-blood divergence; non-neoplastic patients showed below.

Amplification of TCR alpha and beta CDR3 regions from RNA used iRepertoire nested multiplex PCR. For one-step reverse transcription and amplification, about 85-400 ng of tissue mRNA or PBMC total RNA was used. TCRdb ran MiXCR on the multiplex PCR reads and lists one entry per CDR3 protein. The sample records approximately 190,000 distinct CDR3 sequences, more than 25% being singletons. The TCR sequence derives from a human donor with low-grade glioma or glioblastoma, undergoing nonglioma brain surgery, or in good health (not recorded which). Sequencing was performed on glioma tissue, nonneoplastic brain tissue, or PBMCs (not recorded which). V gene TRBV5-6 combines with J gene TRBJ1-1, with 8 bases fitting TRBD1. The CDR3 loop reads CASSPGQGNTEAFF. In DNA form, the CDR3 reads TGTGCCAGCAGCCCAGGACAGGGCAACACTGAAGCTTTCTTT.